A single sample is the source of the 5 T cell receptor beta chains below, sequenced in a study of human T cells and chemical hapten exposure (dated by TCRdb to the early 2020s). Reading the label with the study, this specimen's time point is: patch test 3, about 24 weeks after DPC sensitization. What this sample's treatment or condition label stands for: therapeutic diphenylcyclopropenone sensitization with weekly scalp DPC. Library preparation was by RACE. Sequencer: NextSeq 500. In-frame beta chains were kept once TCRdb had trimmed the public reads at Q25 with fastp and called clones with MiXCR. Rows are unified per CDR3 protein, each entry keeping the most common DNA and genes. This sample comprises about 160,000 distinct CDR3 sequences, roughly a quarter of them detected only once. The ten most abundant clones make up approximately 2.3% of the sample. The input for sequencing was whole blood, taken in connection with sensitization to the hapten diphenylcyclopropenone (DPC). Every receptor here comes from a woman younger than 35 with alopecia areata. Some clones in this sample may be carry-over from other donors' samples.

Within the sample, this clonotype is medium-sized. This chain connects TRBV20-1 to TRBJ1-5; 9 nucleotides line up with TRBD1. This CDR3 has 17 residues. Germline V CDR1 and CDR2: DFQATT, SNEGSKA (reference sequence). Losses at the gene ends were 0 bases for V and 6 bases for J; bases not matched to a gene: 12. The CDR3 reads CSAREGGTGILIQPQHF. The CDR3 nucleotides read TGCAGTGCTAGAGAAGGGGGGACAGGGATTCTTATTCAGCCCCAGCATTTT.

This chain connects TRBV10-3 to TRBJ2-2; 13 bases fit TRBD2. CDR1 and CDR2 (germline): ENHRY, SYGVKD. The CDR3 covers 14 residues. With V trimmed by 6 bases and J by 5 bases, 0 bases remained unmatched. CDR3 DNA sequence: TGTGCCATCAGGACTAGCGGGGGGACCGGGGAGCTGTTTTTT. Its protein is CAIRTSGGTGELFF.

The V call is TRBV7-9, the J call TRBJ2-7; D remains ambiguous. V gave up 3 bases and J gave up 6 bases, with 6 bases separating them. Germline V gene sequence: CDR1 SEHNR, CDR2 FQNEAQ (reference sequence). CDR3 length: 11 amino acids. Written as DNA, the CDR3 is TGTGCCAGCAGCTTGGGAACCGAGCAGTACTTC. This codes for CASSLGTEQYF.

This clonotype was detected a few times. The chain links TRBV7-9 to TRBJ2-2; no definite D call. Trimming took 3 bases from V and 2 from J, leaving 4 bases between them. From germline, CDR1 is SEHNR and CDR2 FQNEAQ (reference sequence). This CDR3 is 13 amino acids long. CDR3 DNA: TGTGCCAGCAGCTTTAGAAACACCGGGGAGCTGTTTTTT. Translation: CASSFRNTGELFF. The full variable domain, completed using reference TRBV7-9 and TRBJ2-2, is DTGVSQNPRHKITKRGQNVTFRCDPISEHNRLYWYRQTLGQGPEFLTYFQNEAQLEKSRLLSDRFSAERPKGSFSTLEIQRTEQGDSAMYLCASSFRNTGELFFGEGSRLTVL.

This clonotype has a count of ten or more. J is TRBJ2-7 and V is TRBV12-3 or TRBV12-4; D is unclear. The ends were cut back, 3 bases at V and 6 bases at J, with 6 bases in the middle. The CDR3 is made up of 11 amino acids. The CDR3 DNA reads TGTGCCAGCAGTTTGAGAGGCGAGCAGTACTTC. As protein: CASSLRGEQYF.